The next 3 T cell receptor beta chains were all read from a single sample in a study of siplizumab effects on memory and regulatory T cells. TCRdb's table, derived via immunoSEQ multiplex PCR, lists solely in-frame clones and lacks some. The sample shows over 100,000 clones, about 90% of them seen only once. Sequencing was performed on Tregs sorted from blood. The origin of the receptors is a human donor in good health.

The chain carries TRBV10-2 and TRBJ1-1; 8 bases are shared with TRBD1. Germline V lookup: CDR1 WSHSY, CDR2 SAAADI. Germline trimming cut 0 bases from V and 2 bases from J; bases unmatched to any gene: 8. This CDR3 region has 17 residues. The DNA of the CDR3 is TGCGCCAGCAGTGAGTCGCGGGGGACAGGATTTAACACTGAAGCTTTCTTT. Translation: CASSESRGTGFNTEAFF.

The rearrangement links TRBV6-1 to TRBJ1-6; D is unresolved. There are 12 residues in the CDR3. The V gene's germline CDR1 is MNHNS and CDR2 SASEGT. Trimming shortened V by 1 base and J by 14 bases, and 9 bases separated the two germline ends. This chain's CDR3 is CASSEDRVALHF. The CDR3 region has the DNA TGTGCCAGCAGTGAAGACCGGGTGGCCCTCCACTTT.

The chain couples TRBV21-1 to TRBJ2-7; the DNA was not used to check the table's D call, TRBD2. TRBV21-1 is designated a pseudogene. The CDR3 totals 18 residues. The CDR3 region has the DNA TGTGCCAGCAGCAAATTTGGTAACGAGGGACTGTCCTGCTACGAGCAGTACTTC. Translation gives CASSKFGNEGLSCYEQYF.